What follows are 18 T cell receptor beta chains derived from one specimen sequenced in a study of CD8+ T cells in alopecia areata. Extraction of RNA preceded its reverse transcription into cDNA, which served as the sequencing template. Clones were sequenced by immunoSEQ multiplex PCR, and TCRdb holds only the in-frame ones, with some missing. The sample records approximately 99,000 clones, 50% to 60% being singletons. Sequencing input: NKG2D-low CD8+ T cells sorted from blood. These receptors all stem from a human donor with alopecia areata.

This clone occurred a few times. The chain joins TRBV7-8 to TRBJ2-7; possible D gene TRBD1, 5 bases. The germline V and J ends were trimmed by 2 bases and 5 bases, with 10 bases remaining between them. CDR1 and CDR2 (germline): SGHVS, FQNEAQ. This CDR3 is 13 amino acids long. CDR3 region: CASSLYPGHEQYF. The CDR3 bases are TGTGCCAGCAGCTTATACCCAGGGCACGAGCAGTACTTC.

The chain joins TRBV7-9 to TRBJ2-7, with 9 positions matching TRBD2. J lost 7 bases, V lost 3 bases, and 7 bases had no gene match. Germline CDR1 is SEHNR and CDR2 is FQNEAQ (reference sequence). The CDR3 is made up of 14 amino acids. CDR3 region: CASSFSGSLSEQYF. The DNA for the CDR3 is TGTGCCAGCAGCTTTAGCGGGAGTTTGAGTGAGCAGTACTTC.

This clone was recorded a few times. The V call is TRBV7-9, the J call TRBJ2-7; no clear D. This CDR3 spans 12 amino acids. V was pared by 0 bases and J by 3 bases, with 3 bases between. Germline values: CDR1 SEHNR, CDR2 FQNEAQ (reference sequence). The CDR3 loop reads CASSLAYYEQYF. The DNA of the CDR3 is TGTGCCAGCAGCTTAGCCTACTACGAGCAGTACTTC.

The chain uses TRBV27 and TRBJ1-1; a weak D match, TRBD1 (5 bases). Germline lookup yields CDR1 MNHEY and CDR2 SMNVEV (reference sequence). Trimming pared 0 bases from V and 0 bases from J, leaving 8 bases between. This CDR3 contains 15 residues. Here the CDR3 reads CASSLSRGLNTEAFF. In DNA, the CDR3 is TGTGCCAGCAGTTTATCGAGGGGACTGAACACTGAAGCTTTCTTT.

The V call is TRBV7-2, the J call TRBJ2-7, with D perhaps matching TRBD1 (6 bases). The CDR3 runs to 16 residues. V was cut by 2 bases and J by 3 bases, with 17 bases left in between. Per the germline V gene, CDR1 is SGHTA and CDR2 is FQGNSA. The CDR3 region has the DNA TGTGCCAGCAGCTTATACCTTACCCGAGGGGGCTACGAGCAGTACTTC. It encodes CASSLYLTRGGYEQYF. The full variable domain, in which reference TRBV7-2 and TRBJ2-7 provide the parts outside the CDR3, is GAGVSQSPSNKVTEKGKDVELRCDPISGHTALYWYRQSLGQGLEFLIYFQGNSAPDKSGLPSDRFSAERTGGSVSTLTIQRTQQEDSAVYLCASSLYLTRGGYEQYFGPGTRLTVT.

The CDR3 nucleotides are TGTGCCAGCAGCGTAAATGGGGTCGGCTATGGCTACACCTTC. Encoded protein: CASSVNGVGYGYTF. This chain uses TRBV9 with TRBJ1-2; D gene uncertain. Trimming shortened V by 1 base and J by 4 bases, and 11 bases separated the two germline ends. Germline values: CDR1 SGDLS, CDR2 YYNGEE. This CDR3 spans 14 amino acids. Supplemented by reference TRBV9 and TRBJ1-2, the full variable domain reads DSGVTQTPKHLITATGQRVTLRCSPRSGDLSVYWYQQSLDQGLQFLIQYYNGEERAKGNILERFSAQQFPDLHSELNLSSLELGDSALYFCASSVNGVGYGYTFGSGTRLTVV.

This chain links TRBV28 with TRBJ2-5, with 7 positions matching TRBD2. The V gene end was trimmed by 1 base and the J gene end by 5 bases; junction bases not matched to a gene: 7. Per the germline V gene, CDR1 is MDHEN and CDR2 is SYDVKM. The CDR3 covers 15 residues. The CDR3 reads CASSLSTSVMETQYF. As DNA, the CDR3 is TGTGCCAGCAGTTTATCCACTAGCGTTATGGAGACCCAGTACTTC.

This clone was counted only a few times. The chain has TRBV28 and TRBJ2-4; no clear D gene. CDR3 size: 10 residues. V was clipped by 3 bases and J by 15 bases, with 9 bases between them. Germline-derived CDR1 and CDR2 are MDHEN and SYDVKM. CDR3 nucleotides: TGTGCCAGCAGTTTCGGCGGACCGTACTTC. Translation: CASSFGGPYF.

The genes are TRBV7-6 and TRBJ1-4; TRBD1 matches 10 bases. Germline V CDR1 and CDR2: SGHVS, FNYEAQ. There are 17 residues in the CDR3. The V gene end was trimmed by 1 base and the J gene end by 2 bases; junction bases not matched to a gene: 4. The CDR3: CASSLGGQGFTNEKLFF. The CDR3 DNA follows: TGTGCCAGCAGCTTAGGGGGACAGGGGTTTACTAATGAAAAACTGTTTTTT.

This clone was seen more than once but under ten times. This chain links TRBV19 with TRBJ2-7, with a tentative D call TRBD1 (6 bases). The CDR3 contains 13 residues. Germline V CDR1 and CDR2: LNHDA, SQIVND (reference sequence). Between the trimmed V and J ends, which lost 3 bases and 5 bases, there was a span of 11 bases. Here the CDR3 reads CASSIGRGNEQYF. In nucleotides, the CDR3 is TGTGCCAGTAGTATCGGCAGGGGAAACGAGCAGTACTTC.

This clone turned up a few times. CDR3 nucleotides: TGCGCCAGCAGCGATCCAATAGACACCGGGGAGCTGTTTTTT. Protein sequence: CASSDPIDTGELFF. The V gene is TRBV4-1, the J gene TRBJ2-2; no clear D. Germline values: CDR1 MGHRA, CDR2 YSYEKL. CDR3 length equals 14 residues. V was pared by 5 bases and J by 3 bases, with 10 bases between.

This clone was seen more than once but under ten times. The gene calls are TRBV7-9 and TRBJ1-1; perhaps TRBD1 as D (5 bases). Germline CDR1 reads SEHNR; CDR2 reads FQNEAQ (reference sequence). There are 13 residues in the CDR3. Trimming removed 1 base at V and 5 bases at J, with 8 bases between. The CDR3 is CASSLEGATEAFF. In DNA, the CDR3 is TGTGCCAGCAGCTTAGAAGGGGCGACTGAAGCTTTCTTT.

The chain carries TRBV6-1 and TRBJ1-2, with a tentative D call TRBD1 (5 bases). The V gene lost 8 bases and the J gene lost 4 bases, with 17 bases spanning the gap. Germline V gene data show CDR1 as MNHNS and CDR2 as SASEGT. CDR3 size: 14 residues. The CDR3, as DNA: TGTGCCAGCTTCCTGAGGGGAGGAGGCTATGGCTACACCTTC. Translating gives CASFLRGGGYGYTF.

The chain combines TRBV14 with TRBJ2-5; D is perhaps TRBD2 (6 bases). Germline CDR1 SGHDN, CDR2 FVKESK. The length of the CDR3 is 14 residues. Trimming removed 1 base at V and 6 bases at J, with 12 bases between. The CDR3 spells CASSQGTTTQTQYF. CDR3 DNA sequence: TGTGCCAGCAGCCAAGGGACTACAACCCAGACCCAGTACTTC.

This clone was observed a handful of times. The rearrangement uses TRBV27 and TRBJ2-2; the D gene is possibly TRBD2 (5 bases). In germline, CDR1 is MNHEY, CDR2 SMNVEV (reference sequence). The CDR3 is 15 amino acids. Trimming removed 8 bases at V and 6 bases at J, with 19 bases between. DNA of the CDR3: TGTGCCAGCTGCAAGGGAGTTGCGTATGCCGGGGAGCTGTTTTTT. This gives the protein CASCKGVAYAGELFF.

The rearrangement joins TRBV4-1 to TRBJ1-5; 9 bases align to TRBD1. V gave up 5 bases and J gave up 2 bases; unmatched junction bases: 1. Germline loops: CDR1 MGHRA, CDR2 YSYEKL. The CDR3 length is 14 residues. In DNA form, the CDR3 reads TGCGCCAGCAGCAGGACAGGGGGCAATCAGCCCCAGCATTTT. Its protein product is CASSRTGGNQPQHF.

This chain uses TRBV11-2 with TRBJ2-7; D gene uncertain. V lost 5 bases to trimming and J lost 9 bases, with 11 bases between them. This CDR3 is built from 11 residues. Germline V gene sequence: CDR1 SGHAT, CDR2 FQNNGV. The CDR3 sequence: CASSEATGQYF. DNA of the CDR3: TGTGCCAGCAGCGAAGCTACGGGGCAGTACTTC.

V gene TRBV7-9 combines with J gene TRBJ2-1; D is uncertain. The V and J ends lost 5 bases and 0 bases respectively, with 11 bases between them. Germline V CDR1 and CDR2: SEHNR, FQNEAQ (reference sequence). CDR3 length: 15 residues. The CDR3 DNA reads as TGTGCCAGCAGCCACCGACCCGACTCCTACAATGAGCAGTTCTTC. This gives the protein CASSHRPDSYNEQFF.